This TCR beta chain originates from a study of shared clonotypes between healthy human individuals (dated by TCRdb to 2020 to 2022). Context from the whole study: Three men and a couple of women, aged 18 to 49 years, made up the cohort. For each donor, CD4 naive and CD4 memory were each given three plates, CD8 naive was given two plates, and CD8 memory was given one plate. To estimate repertoire size and how much clonotype sharing occurs between individuals, the study deeply sequenced the blood TCR repertoires of roughly 5 healthy adults. To increase sequencing depth and limit assay-specific biases, different laboratories used diverse techniques to prepare libraries and sequence TCR repertoires. Leukapheresis yielded between about 0.85 and 10 billion PBMCs per donor. Results the study describes overall, beyond this receptor: Even with the large sequencing depth, rarefaction of the sorted-subset datasets indicated that sequencing was incomplete. Because the study included only a small number of donors, the genetic and exposure-history diversity represented was limited. Sharing across a handful of donors was observed for approximately 5% of naive CD4, about 3.2% of naive CD8, 2% to 2.5% of memory CD4, and about 0.4% of memory CD8 clonotypes. Pairwise subsampling indicated that sequencing depth was expected to affect the degree of clonotype sharing among donors. Naive subsets generally had larger estimated clonotype richness than memory subsets. Compared with non-shared clonotypes, clonotypes shared by all four sorted-subset donors had higher generation probabilities. Sampling was limited to blood, and TCR repertoires in tissue likely differ from TCR repertoires in blood.

The donors were healthy, HIV-negative adults with no recently reported acute infections or vaccinations. Only Caucasian adults living in Nashville, Tennessee, USA were represented among the donors. CD4+ T cells were enriched through magnetic negative selection, after which naive cells were positively selected on CD45RA and the remaining negative fraction served as the memory subset. Blood was collected by leukapheresis, and PBMCs were isolated by Ficoll-Histopaque density gradient centrifugation and then cryopreserved in liquid nitrogen vapor phase. Analytical flow cytometry was used to check the purity and quantity of every magnetically sorted T cell population. Each sorted fraction had its genomic DNA isolated and then quantified by UV absorbance on a Nanodrop 2000c. Using the deep immunoSEQ assay, multiplex PCR amplified TCR CDR3 regions from genomic DNA. Genomic DNA extracted from each cell subset was distributed evenly over all wells of several immunoSEQ 96-well plates, and each plate served as one replicate. For sorted subsets, 200 ng of genomic DNA, equivalent to roughly 33,000 T cell genomes, went into each replicate PCR. Purified libraries were quantified with a Qubit 3.0 fluorometer, sized on a Bioanalyzer 2100, and re-quantified with the KAPA Library Quantification kit. Every immunoSEQ 96-well plate was sequenced on a dedicated single-read 150-cycle Illumina NextSeq 550 flow cell. The paper's data handling went like this. The immunoSEQ output contained only junctional sequences without quality scores, so filtering could not match that applied to full-length reads. Sequences were annotated with PyIR, a Python wrapper for IgBLAST v1.9, using IMGT germline references to assign V/J genes and CDR3. Reads were removed for weak V/J assignments (E-value above 1e-6), missing CDR3, stop codons, out-of-frame junctions, or ambiguous translated residues. V3J clonotypes were defined as sequences sharing the same inferred V gene, J gene, and CDR3 amino acid sequence. To compute the percentage overlap between repertoires, the number of shared unique clonotypes was divided by the size of the smaller repertoire. Richness of each repertoire was evaluated using RTK rarefaction, the Chao1 estimator, and Recon v2.1 estimates of unobserved clonotypes. OLGA was used to compute generation probabilities for all TCRbeta clonotypes that the gDNA method yielded from a handful of donors. In its TCRdb copy, this immuneACCESS table keeps in-frame sequences only and misses some clones. Where compared with another copy, unresolved V genes explain less than half of these, and the others have no known cause. V and J calls and clone size are those listed in that table; D and trimming were worked out from the DNA. This sample comprises approximately 2.4 million clones, approximately 96% of them detected only once. Together, the top ten hold over 0.1% of the sample.

V is pruned by 4 bases and J by 2 bases, leaving 7 bases of the junction without a gene match. The germline V gene (reference sequence) supplies CDR1 SGHNT and CDR2 YYREEE. The CDR3, from cysteine to phenylalanine, totals 16 residues. Only the CDR3 part of the read is kept: 48 bases, read in frame from the first base. Comments on this clone: The antigen it binds to is not known. One base away there is no much larger clone; base qualities are not given.

The sample comprised naive CD4+ T cells sorted from blood. What this sample's cell subset or site label stands for: CD45RA+ positively selected. Recombination joined TRBV5-4 with TRBJ2-4, with 9 bases matching TRBD1. The TCR was taken from a man aged 18-30 years in good health. The nucleotides are TGTGCCAGCAGCGAAACCGGGACAGGGTCCAAAAACATTCAGTACTTC. Translated, this gives CASSETGTGSKNIQYF.